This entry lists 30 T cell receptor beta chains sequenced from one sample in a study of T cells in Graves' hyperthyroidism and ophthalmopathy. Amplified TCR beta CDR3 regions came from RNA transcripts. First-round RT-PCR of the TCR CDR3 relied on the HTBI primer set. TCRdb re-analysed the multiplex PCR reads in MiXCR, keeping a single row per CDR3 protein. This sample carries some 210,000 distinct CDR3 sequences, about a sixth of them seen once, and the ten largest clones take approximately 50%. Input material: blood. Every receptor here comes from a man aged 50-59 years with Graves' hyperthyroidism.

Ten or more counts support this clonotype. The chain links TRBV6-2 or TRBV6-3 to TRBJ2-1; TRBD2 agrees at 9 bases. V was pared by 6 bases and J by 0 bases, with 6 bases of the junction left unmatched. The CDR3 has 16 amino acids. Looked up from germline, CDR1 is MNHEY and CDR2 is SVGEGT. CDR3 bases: TGTGCCAGCAGCCTTAGCGGGAGCGCCTCCTACAATGAGCAGTTCTTC. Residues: CASSLSGSASYNEQFF.

The CDR3 DNA reads as TGCGCCAGCACCGGGGGCGCGGATGAAAAACTGTTTTTT. It translates to CASTGGADEKLFF. The chain has TRBV10-2 and TRBJ1-4; a weak D match, TRBD1 (6 bases). The V gene lost 7 bases and the J gene lost 6 bases, with 12 bases spanning the gap. Germline assignment: CDR1 WSHSY and CDR2 SAAADI. This CDR3 contains 13 residues.

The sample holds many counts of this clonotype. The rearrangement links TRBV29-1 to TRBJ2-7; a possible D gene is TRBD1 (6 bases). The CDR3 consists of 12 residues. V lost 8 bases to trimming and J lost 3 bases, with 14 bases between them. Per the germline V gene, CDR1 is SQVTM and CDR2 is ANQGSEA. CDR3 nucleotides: TGCAGCAGAAGGACAGACTACTACGAGCAGTACTTC. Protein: CSRRTDYYEQYF.

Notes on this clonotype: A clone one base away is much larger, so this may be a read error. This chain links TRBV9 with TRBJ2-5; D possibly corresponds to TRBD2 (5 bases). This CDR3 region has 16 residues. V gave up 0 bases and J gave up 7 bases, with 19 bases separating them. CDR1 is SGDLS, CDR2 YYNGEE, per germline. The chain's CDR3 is CASSVGAGNSGGTQYF. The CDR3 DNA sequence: TGTGCCAGCAGCGTAGGGGCCGGGAACAGTGGAGGGACCCAGTACTTC.

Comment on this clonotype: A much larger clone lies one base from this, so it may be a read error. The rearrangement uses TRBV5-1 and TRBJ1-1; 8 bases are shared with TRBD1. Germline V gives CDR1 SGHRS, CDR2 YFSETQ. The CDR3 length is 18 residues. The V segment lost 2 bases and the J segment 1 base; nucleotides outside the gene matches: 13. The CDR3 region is CASSFKVPDRAQNTEAFF. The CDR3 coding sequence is TGCGCCAGCAGCTTTAAGGTTCCGGACAGGGCACAGAACACTGAAGCTTTCTTT.

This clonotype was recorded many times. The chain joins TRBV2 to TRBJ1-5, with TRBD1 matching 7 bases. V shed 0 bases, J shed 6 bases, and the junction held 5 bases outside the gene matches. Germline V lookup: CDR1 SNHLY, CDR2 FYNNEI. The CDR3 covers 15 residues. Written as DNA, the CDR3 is TGTGCCAGCAGTGAAGCAGGGGGCATAGGTCAGCCCCAGCATTTT. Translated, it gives CASSEAGGIGQPQHF.

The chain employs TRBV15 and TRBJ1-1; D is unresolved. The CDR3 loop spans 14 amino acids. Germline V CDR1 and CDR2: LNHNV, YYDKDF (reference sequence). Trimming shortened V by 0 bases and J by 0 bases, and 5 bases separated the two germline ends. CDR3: CATSRDLVNTEAFF. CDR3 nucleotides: TGTGCCACCAGCAGAGATCTAGTGAACACTGAAGCTTTCTTT.

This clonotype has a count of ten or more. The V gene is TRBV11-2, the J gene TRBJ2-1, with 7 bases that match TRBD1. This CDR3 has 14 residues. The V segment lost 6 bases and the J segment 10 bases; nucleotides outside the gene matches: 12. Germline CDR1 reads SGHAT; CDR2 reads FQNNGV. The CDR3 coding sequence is TGTGCCAGCAGGGGTTTGACAGGGTGGTGGGAGCAGTTCTTC. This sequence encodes CASRGLTGWWEQFF.

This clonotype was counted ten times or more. Here the CDR3 DNA reads TGTGCCAGCAGCCTTTATATCACCGGGGAGCTGTTTTTT. It codes for CASSLYITGELFF. This chain links TRBV9 with TRBJ2-2; D uncertain. Germline V gene sequence: CDR1 SGDLS, CDR2 YYNGEE. The CDR3 is 13 amino acids. V lost 4 bases and J lost 4, with 8 bases in between.

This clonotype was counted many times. CDR3: CASSLRPQGEQFF. CDR3 bases: TGTGCCAGCAGTTTAAGACCCCAAGGGGAGCAGTTCTTC. The rearrangement joins TRBV12-3 or TRBV12-4 to TRBJ2-1; D is undetermined. With 2 bases removed from V and 10 bases from J, the gap between germline ends came to 12 bases. The CDR3 has 13 amino acids.

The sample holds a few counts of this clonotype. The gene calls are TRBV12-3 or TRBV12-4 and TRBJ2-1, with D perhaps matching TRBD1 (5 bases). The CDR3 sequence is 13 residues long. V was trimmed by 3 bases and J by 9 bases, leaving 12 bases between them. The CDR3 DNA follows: TGTGCCAGCAGTTTTTTAATCGACAGTGAGCAGTTCTTC. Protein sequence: CASSFLIDSEQFF.

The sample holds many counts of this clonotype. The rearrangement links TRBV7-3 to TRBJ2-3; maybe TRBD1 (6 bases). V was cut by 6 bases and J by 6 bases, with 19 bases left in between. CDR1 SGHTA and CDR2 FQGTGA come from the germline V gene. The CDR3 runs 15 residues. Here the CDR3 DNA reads TGTGCCAGCAGTCAAACAGGGACCCGCGGGGATACGCAGTATTTT. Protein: CASSQTGTRGDTQYF.

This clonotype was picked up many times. The CDR3 nucleotides are TGTGCCAGCAGCTTAGATGGCGGGAGAATCAACGAGCAGTACTTC. It yields the protein CASSLDGGRINEQYF. The V call is TRBV11-3, the J call TRBJ2-7; 7 bases map to TRBD2. The CDR3 is made up of 15 amino acids. Germline values: CDR1 SGHNT, CDR2 YENEEA. V dropped 0 bases and J dropped 5; count of bases not matched to a gene: 7.

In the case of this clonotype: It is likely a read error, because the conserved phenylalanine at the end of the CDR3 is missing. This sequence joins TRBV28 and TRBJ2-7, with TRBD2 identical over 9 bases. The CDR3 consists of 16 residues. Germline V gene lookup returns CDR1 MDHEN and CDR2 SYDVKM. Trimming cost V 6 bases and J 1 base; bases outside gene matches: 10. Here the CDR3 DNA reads TGTGCCAGCAGCATAACTCTAGCGGGAAAATCCTACGAGCAGTACTTA. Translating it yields CASSITLAGKSYEQYL.

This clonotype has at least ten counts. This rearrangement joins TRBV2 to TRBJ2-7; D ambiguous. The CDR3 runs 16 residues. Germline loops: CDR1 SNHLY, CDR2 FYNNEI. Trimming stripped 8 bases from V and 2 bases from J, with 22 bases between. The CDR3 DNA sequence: TGTGCCAGCGGTATTAGCCAAAACTCCCCTCCCTACGAGCAGTACTTC. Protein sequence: CASGISQNSPPYEQYF.

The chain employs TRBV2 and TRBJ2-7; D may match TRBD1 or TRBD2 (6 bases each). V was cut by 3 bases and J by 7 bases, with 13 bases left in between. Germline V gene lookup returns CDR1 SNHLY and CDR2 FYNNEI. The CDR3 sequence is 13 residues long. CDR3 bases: TGTGCCAGCAGTGATGGGGGGCTTCAAGAGCAGTACTTC. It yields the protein CASSDGGLQEQYF.

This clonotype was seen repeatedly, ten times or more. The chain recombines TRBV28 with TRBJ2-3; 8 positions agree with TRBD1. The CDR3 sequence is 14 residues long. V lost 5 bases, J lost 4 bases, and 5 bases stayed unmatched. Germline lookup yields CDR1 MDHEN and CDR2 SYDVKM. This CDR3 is CASSPGGRADTQYF. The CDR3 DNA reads TGTGCCAGCAGTCCAGGGGGCCGGGCAGATACGCAGTATTTT. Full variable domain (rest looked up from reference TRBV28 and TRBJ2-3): DVKVTQSSRYLVKRTGEKVFLECVQDMDHENMFWYRQDPGLGLRLIYFSYDVKMKEKGDIPEGYSVSREKKERFSLILESASTNQTSMYLCASSPGGRADTQYFGPGTRLTVL.

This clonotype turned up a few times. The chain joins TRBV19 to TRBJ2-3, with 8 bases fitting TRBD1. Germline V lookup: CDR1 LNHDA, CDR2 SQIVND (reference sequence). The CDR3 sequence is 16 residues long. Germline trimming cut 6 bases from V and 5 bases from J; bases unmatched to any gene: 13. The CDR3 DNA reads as TGTGCCAGTAGCACCGGTTTTCGGACAGGGAAAGATACGCAGTATTTT. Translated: CASSTGFRTGKDTQYF.

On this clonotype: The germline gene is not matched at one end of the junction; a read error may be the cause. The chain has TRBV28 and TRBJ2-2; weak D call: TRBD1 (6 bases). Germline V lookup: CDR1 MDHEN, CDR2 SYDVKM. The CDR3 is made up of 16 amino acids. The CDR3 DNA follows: TGTGCCAGCAGTCCCCCGGGACACTCGAACGCCGGGGAGCTGTTTTTT. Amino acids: CASSPPGHSNAGELFF.

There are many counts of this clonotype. The CDR3: CATSDSRRADQETQYF. CDR3 sequence (DNA): TGTGCCACCAGTGATTCCCGTCGGGCGGATCAAGAGACCCAGTACTTC. The rearrangement links TRBV24-1 to TRBJ2-5; D gene ambiguous. V lost 2 bases to trimming and J lost 2 bases, with 14 bases between them. CDR3 length: 16 amino acids. Germline lookup yields CDR1 KGHDR and CDR2 SFDVKD.

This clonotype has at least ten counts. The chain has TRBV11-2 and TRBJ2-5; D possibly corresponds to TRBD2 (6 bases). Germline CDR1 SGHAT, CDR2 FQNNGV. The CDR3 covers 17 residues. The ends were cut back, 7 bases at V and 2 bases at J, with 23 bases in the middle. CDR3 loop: CASTWGVTPSPQETQYF. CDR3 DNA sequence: TGTGCCAGCACCTGGGGGGTGACGCCATCCCCACAAGAGACCCAGTACTTC. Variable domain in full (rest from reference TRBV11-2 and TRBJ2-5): EAGVAQSPRYKIIEKRQSVAFWCNPISGHATLYWYQQILGQGPKLLIQFQNNGVVDDSQLPKDRFSAERLKGVDSTLKIQPAKLEDSAVYLCASTWGVTPSPQETQYFGPGTRLLVL.

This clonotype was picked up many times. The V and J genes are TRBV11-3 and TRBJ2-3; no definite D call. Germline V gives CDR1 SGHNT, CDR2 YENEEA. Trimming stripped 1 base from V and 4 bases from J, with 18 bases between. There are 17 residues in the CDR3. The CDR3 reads CASSLAHGSYGADTQYF. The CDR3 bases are TGTGCCAGCAGCTTAGCCCACGGATCCTACGGCGCAGATACGCAGTATTTT.

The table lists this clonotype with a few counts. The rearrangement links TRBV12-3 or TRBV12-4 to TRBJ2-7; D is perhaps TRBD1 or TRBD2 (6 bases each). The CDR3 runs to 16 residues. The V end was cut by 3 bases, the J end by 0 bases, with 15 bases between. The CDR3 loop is CASSFAVGGTSYEQYF. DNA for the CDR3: TGTGCCAGCAGTTTTGCCGTAGGGGGGACCTCCTACGAGCAGTACTTC.

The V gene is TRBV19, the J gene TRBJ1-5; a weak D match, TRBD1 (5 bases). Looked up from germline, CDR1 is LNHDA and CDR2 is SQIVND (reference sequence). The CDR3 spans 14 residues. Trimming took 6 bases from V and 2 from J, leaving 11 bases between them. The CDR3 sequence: CASSREGRNQPQHF. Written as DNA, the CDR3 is TGTGCCAGTAGCAGGGAGGGCCGCAATCAGCCCCAGCATTTT.

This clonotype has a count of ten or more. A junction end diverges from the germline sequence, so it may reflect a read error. The CDR3 region is CATSHESIPTDTQYF. CDR3 nucleotide sequence: TGTGCCACCAGCCATGAGAGTATCCCCACAGATACGCAGTATTTT. The rearrangement links TRBV3-1 to TRBJ2-3; D ambiguous. The germline gives CDR1 LGHDT, CDR2 YNNKEL (reference sequence). The CDR3 spans 15 residues.

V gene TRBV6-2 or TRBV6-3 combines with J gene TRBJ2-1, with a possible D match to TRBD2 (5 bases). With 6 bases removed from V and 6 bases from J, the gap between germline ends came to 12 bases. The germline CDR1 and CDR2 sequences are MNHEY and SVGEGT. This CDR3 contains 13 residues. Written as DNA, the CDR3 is TGTGCCAGCAGCAGACTGGGAGCCAATGAGCAGTTCTTC. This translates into CASSRLGANEQFF.

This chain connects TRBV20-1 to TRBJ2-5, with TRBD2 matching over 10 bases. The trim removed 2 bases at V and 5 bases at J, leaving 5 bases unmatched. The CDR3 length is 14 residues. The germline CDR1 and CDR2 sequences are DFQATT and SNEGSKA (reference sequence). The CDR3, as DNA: TGCAGTGCTAGATCCCTAGCGGGAGTCGAGACCCAGTACTTC. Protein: CSARSLAGVETQYF.

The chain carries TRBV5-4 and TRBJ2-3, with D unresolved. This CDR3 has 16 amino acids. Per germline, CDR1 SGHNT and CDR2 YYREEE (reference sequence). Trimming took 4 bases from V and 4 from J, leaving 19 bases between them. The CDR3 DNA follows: TGTGCCAGCAGCCTACCAGGCACAACTACTGCAGATACGCAGTATTTT. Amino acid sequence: CASSLPGTTTADTQYF.

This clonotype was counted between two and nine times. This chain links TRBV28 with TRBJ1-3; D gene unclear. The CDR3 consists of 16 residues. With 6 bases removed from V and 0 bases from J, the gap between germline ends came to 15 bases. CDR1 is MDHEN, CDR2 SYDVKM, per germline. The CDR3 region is CASSQLLRSSGNTIYF. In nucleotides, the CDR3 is TGTGCCAGCAGCCAACTCTTGAGGAGCTCTGGAAACACCATATATTTT.

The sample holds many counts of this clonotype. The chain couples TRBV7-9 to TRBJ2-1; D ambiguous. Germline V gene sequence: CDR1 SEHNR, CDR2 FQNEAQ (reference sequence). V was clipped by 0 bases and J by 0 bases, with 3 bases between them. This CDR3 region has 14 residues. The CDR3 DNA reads TGTGCCAGCAGCTTAGCGGACTCCTACAATGAGCAGTTCTTC. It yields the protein CASSLADSYNEQFF.